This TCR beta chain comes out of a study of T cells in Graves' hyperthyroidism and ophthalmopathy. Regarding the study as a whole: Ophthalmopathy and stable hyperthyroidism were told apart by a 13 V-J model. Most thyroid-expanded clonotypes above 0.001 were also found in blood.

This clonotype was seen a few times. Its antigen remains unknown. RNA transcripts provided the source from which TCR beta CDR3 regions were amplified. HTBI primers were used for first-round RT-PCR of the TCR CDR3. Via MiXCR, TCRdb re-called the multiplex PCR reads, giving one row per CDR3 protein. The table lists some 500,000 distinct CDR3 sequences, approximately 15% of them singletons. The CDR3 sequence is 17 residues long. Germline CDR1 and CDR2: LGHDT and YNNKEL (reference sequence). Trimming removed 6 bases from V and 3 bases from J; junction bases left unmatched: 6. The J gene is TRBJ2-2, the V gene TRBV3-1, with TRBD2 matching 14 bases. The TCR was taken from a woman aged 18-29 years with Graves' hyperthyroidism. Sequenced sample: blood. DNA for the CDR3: TGTGCCAGCAGGAGGGGACTAGCGGGAGAATACACCGGGGAGCTGTTTTTT. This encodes CASRRGLAGEYTGELFF.